This passage covers 27 T cell receptor beta chains from one sample sequenced in a study of blood T cell repertoires in COVID-19. Repertoires were generated with immunoSEQ multiplex PCR, while TCRdb's copy carries only in-frame clones and drops some. Of around 150,000 clones detected, about 88% appear once; the ten largest clones hold about 11%. Sequencing input: peripheral blood. The receptors stem from a man aged 50 to 60 with active or convalescent COVID-19.

This clone appeared once. V is TRBV19 and J is TRBJ1-3; 7 nucleotides align to TRBD1. CDR3 length equals 15 residues. The germline V gene encodes CDR1 LNHDA and CDR2 SQIVND (reference sequence). Trimming at V came to 6 bases and at J to 2 bases, leaving 7 bases not matched to a gene. CDR3 in amino acids: CASRRPTGPGNTIYF. DNA for the CDR3: TGTGCCAGTAGGCGTCCGACAGGGCCTGGAAACACCATATATTTT.

This sequence joins TRBV7-9 and TRBJ2-6; D perhaps matches TRBD2 (6 bases). CDR1 and CDR2 from the germline V gene are SEHNR and FQNEAQ (reference sequence). This CDR3 region has 15 residues. V was shortened by 6 bases and J by 0 bases, with 9 bases between the two germline ends. The CDR3 nucleotides are TGTGCCAGCAGTCGGGACTTCTCTGGGGCCAACGTCCTGACTTTC. Translation gives CASSRDFSGANVLTF.

This sequence joins TRBV11-3 and TRBJ2-1, with a possible D match to TRBD2 (5 bases). The germline V gene encodes CDR1 SGHNT and CDR2 YENEEA. CDR3 length: 13 residues. V was trimmed by 5 bases and J by 7 bases, leaving 12 bases between them. CDR3 residues: CASSTPGRNEQFF. In DNA form, the CDR3 reads TGTGCCAGCAGCACCCCGGGGAGAAATGAGCAGTTCTTC.

This sequence joins TRBV24-1 and TRBJ1-4, with 10 bases fitting TRBD1. Germline V gene data show CDR1 as KGHDR and CDR2 as SFDVKD. The CDR3 is 18 amino acids. J was trimmed by 7 bases and V by 3 bases; bases with no gene match: 13. CDR3 sequence reads: CATSDPRDRGGFGEKLFF. CDR3 sequence (DNA): TGTGCCACCAGTGATCCCCGGGACAGGGGAGGGTTCGGTGAAAAACTGTTTTTT.

The chain carries TRBV6-5 and TRBJ1-2, with 9 bases that match TRBD1. Looked up from germline, CDR1 is MNHEY and CDR2 is SVGAGI. The V segment lost 8 bases and the J segment 6 bases; nucleotides outside the gene matches: 7. This CDR3 has 13 amino acids. CDR3 sequence (DNA): TGTGCCAGCGCCGACGGGACAGGGAATGGCTACACCTTC. Translation gives CASADGTGNGYTF.

This chain joins TRBV9 and TRBJ1-5; D not certain. The CDR3 runs 14 residues. Germline CDR1 and CDR2: SGDLS and YYNGEE. Trimming shortened V by 0 bases and J by 3 bases, and 7 bases separated the two germline ends. The CDR3 DNA is TGTGCCAGCAGCGTAGGACTCAACAATCAGCCCCAGCATTTT. Amino acids: CASSVGLNNQPQHF.

V is TRBV28 and J is TRBJ2-1, with 8 bases aligning to TRBD2. V trimming: 6 bases; J trimming: 5 bases; junction bases outside the gene matches: 12. This CDR3 is built from 16 residues. Germline values: CDR1 MDHEN, CDR2 SYDVKM. The CDR3 protein is CASSHPLLAGHNEQFF. As DNA, the CDR3 is TGTGCCAGCAGCCACCCTTTGCTAGCGGGCCACAATGAGCAGTTCTTC.

The chain uses TRBV27 and TRBJ2-3; D gene unclear. The ends were cut back, 4 bases at V and 1 base at J, with 12 bases in the middle. Germline CDR1 reads MNHEY; CDR2 reads SMNVEV (reference sequence). The CDR3 length is 15 residues. The CDR3 reads CASSWRRSGTDTQYF. The CDR3 bases are TGTGCCAGCAGTTGGCGCAGGTCTGGCACAGATACGCAGTATTTT.

The chain links TRBV19 to TRBJ1-3, with TRBD1 matching over 7 bases. J was trimmed by 0 bases and V by 8 bases; bases with no gene match: 7. The CDR3 loop spans 15 amino acids. Germline values: CDR1 LNHDA, CDR2 SQIVND (reference sequence). The CDR3 DNA sequence: TGTGCCAGTCAGGACAGGCTCCACTCTGGAAACACCATATATTTT. Encoded protein: CASQDRLHSGNTIYF.

The CDR3 spells CASSLAGTSGSEQYF. CDR3 coding DNA: TGCGCCAGCAGCTTGGCTGGGACTAGCGGGAGCGAGCAGTACTTC. The chain has TRBV5-1 and TRBJ2-7; 14 bases agree with TRBD2. The CDR3 extends over 15 amino acids. Per the germline V gene, CDR1 is SGHRS and CDR2 is YFSETQ. J was trimmed by 6 bases and V by 0 bases; bases with no gene match: 2.

The chain couples TRBV28 to TRBJ1-1; D unclear. The CDR3 totals 15 residues. V was cut by 5 bases and J by 2 bases, with 15 bases left in between. The V gene's germline CDR1 is MDHEN and CDR2 SYDVKM. In nucleotides, the CDR3 is TGTGCCAGCAGTCCTCTTTTGGGCCGAAACACTGAAGCTTTCTTT. Translating it yields CASSPLLGRNTEAFF.

The chain combines TRBV6-5 with TRBJ2-1; maybe TRBD2 (6 bases). The V end was cut by 5 bases, the J end by 7 bases, with 12 bases between. Germline assignment: CDR1 MNHEY and CDR2 SVGAGI. This CDR3 has 13 residues. CDR3 coding DNA: TGTGCCAGCAGTCCAGGTCGGGGGAATGAGCAGTTCTTC. This gives the protein CASSPGRGNEQFF.

This sequence joins TRBV19 and TRBJ1-4, with 11 bases fitting TRBD1. Trimming cost V 4 bases and J 3 bases; bases outside gene matches: 7. This CDR3 is 17 amino acids long. Germline V gives CDR1 LNHDA, CDR2 SQIVND (reference sequence). CDR3 in amino acids: CASSTPDRGPANEKLFF. CDR3 nucleotides: TGTGCCAGTAGTACCCCGGACAGGGGGCCAGCTAATGAAAAACTGTTTTTT. Based on the CDR3 plus reference TRBV19 and TRBJ1-4, the full variable domain is DGGITQSPKYLFRKEGQNVTLSCEQNLNHDAMYWYRQDPGQGLRLIYYSQIVNDFQKGDIAEGYSVSREKKESFPLTVTSAQKNPTAFYLCASSTPDRGPANEKLFFGSGTQLSVL.

This clone was observed at least ten times. The J gene is TRBJ2-1, the V gene TRBV5-4; 14 bases are shared with TRBD2. Germline V gene data show CDR1 as SGHNT and CDR2 as YYREEE (reference sequence). The CDR3 totals 13 residues. The V segment lost 7 bases and the J segment 6 bases; nucleotides outside the gene matches: 0. CDR3 sequence reads: CASGLAGGNEQFF. Here the CDR3 DNA reads TGTGCCAGCGGACTAGCGGGAGGCAATGAGCAGTTCTTC.

The genes are TRBV9 and TRBJ1-5; the D gene is possibly TRBD1 (5 bases). The CDR3 has 15 amino acids. Germline lookup yields CDR1 SGDLS and CDR2 YYNGEE. Trimming left V 3 bases short and J 1 base short, with 11 bases between. The CDR3 is CASSEGPMSNQPQHF. As DNA, the CDR3 is TGTGCCAGCAGCGAGGGGCCCATGAGCAATCAGCCCCAGCATTTT.

This clone occurred once. In DNA, the CDR3 is TGTGCCAGCAGTTTAGCGGGAGGTAGAGACGAGCAGTACTTC. This codes for CASSLAGGRDEQYF. The chain combines TRBV28 with TRBJ2-7; TRBD2 aligns across 8 bases. Germline CDR1 and CDR2: MDHEN and SYDVKM. This CDR3 region has 14 residues. V shed 2 bases and J 5 bases; nucleotides not matched to a gene: 5. The full variable domain, with the rest looked up from reference TRBV28 and TRBJ2-7, is DVKVTQSSRYLVKRTGEKVFLECVQDMDHENMFWYRQDPGLGLRLIYFSYDVKMKEKGDIPEGYSVSREKKERFSLILESASTNQTSMYLCASSLAGGRDEQYFGPGTRLTVT.

The chain employs TRBV19 and TRBJ1-1, with D perhaps matching TRBD1 (6 bases). There are 13 residues in the CDR3. Deletions cut 4 bases from V and 8 bases from J, with 14 bases between. Germline CDR1 and CDR2: LNHDA and SQIVND (reference sequence). The CDR3 DNA reads TGTGCCAGTAGTACCCGGACAGCGTCGGAAGCTTTCTTT. This sequence encodes CASSTRTASEAFF.

The CDR3 nucleotides read TGTGCCAGCAGCCCGGGACAGCGGAATATGAACACTGAAGCTTTCTTT. Protein: CASSPGQRNMNTEAFF. The chain has TRBV11-2 and TRBJ1-1, with 7 nucleotides matching TRBD1. The CDR3 is 16 amino acids. From germline, CDR1 is SGHAT and CDR2 FQNNGV. Trimming cost V 5 bases and J 0 bases; bases outside gene matches: 9.

The chain couples TRBV10-3 to TRBJ2-3; D perhaps matches TRBD2 (7 bases). CDR1 is ENHRY and CDR2 is SYGVKD in the germline V gene. This CDR3 has 15 residues. V dropped 6 bases and J dropped 3 bases, with 16 bases sitting between them. The CDR3 DNA is TGTGCCATCAGACCCGCGGGGGCCTTAACAGATACGCAGTATTTT. It specifies CAIRPAGALTDTQYF.

The CDR3 sequence: CASSPPGGYTEAFF. The DNA for the CDR3 is TGTGCCAGCAGTCCCCCGGGGGGCTACACTGAAGCTTTCTTT. This sequence joins TRBV6-5 and TRBJ1-1; D is possibly TRBD1 (6 bases). V was clipped by 5 bases and J by 3 bases, with 13 bases between them. The CDR3 is 14 residues long. Germline V lookup: CDR1 MNHEY, CDR2 SVGAGI.

The rearrangement joins TRBV18 to TRBJ1-1; 7 bases line up with TRBD1. This CDR3 has 13 amino acids. CDR1 is KGHSH and CDR2 is LQKENI in the germline V gene. Unmatched junction bases numbered 1, after V lost 5 bases and J lost 1 base. The CDR3 nucleotides read TGTGCCAGCTCAGGACAGGAGAACACTGAAGCTTTCTTT. Amino acid sequence: CASSGQENTEAFF.

This sequence joins TRBV29-1 and TRBJ2-2; D remains ambiguous. Germline CDR1 and CDR2: SQVTM and ANQGSEA. The ends were cut back, 4 bases at V and 5 bases at J, with 17 bases in the middle. This CDR3 spans 15 amino acids. As DNA, the CDR3 is TGCAGCGTTGGTGTCGGTGACATCATAACCGGGGAGCTGTTTTTT. Translation gives CSVGVGDIITGELFF.

This chain uses TRBV4-1 with TRBJ2-7; 8 nucleotides agree with TRBD2. With 4 bases clipped from V and 3 bases from J, the junction kept 8 bases outside the gene matches. Germline CDR1 reads MGHRA; CDR2 reads YSYEKL. The CDR3 consists of 15 residues. The DNA for the CDR3 is TGCGCCAGCAGCCTCGGACTAGCCTCCAGCTACGAGCAGTACTTC. Translated, it gives CASSLGLASSYEQYF.

The V call is TRBV19, the J call TRBJ1-5; D may be TRBD1 (5 bases). Germline values: CDR1 LNHDA, CDR2 SQIVND (reference sequence). This CDR3 is built from 13 residues. V dropped 8 bases and J dropped 4 bases, with 12 bases sitting between them. CDR3 loop: CASCDSQNQPQHF. CDR3 coding DNA: TGTGCCAGTTGCGACAGCCAAAATCAGCCCCAGCATTTT.

J is TRBJ1-5 and V is TRBV27, with 7 positions matching TRBD1. Trimming at V came to 5 bases and at J to 4 bases, leaving 5 bases not matched to a gene. The germline CDR1 and CDR2 sequences are MNHEY and SMNVEV (reference sequence). This CDR3 comprises 14 residues. This chain's CDR3 is CASSTGQFNQPQHF. CDR3 nucleotide sequence: TGTGCCAGCAGTACGGGACAGTTTAATCAGCCCCAGCATTTT.

This clone was counted once. The chain uses TRBV7-9 and TRBJ2-2; 8 bases align to TRBD1. From germline, CDR1 is SEHNR and CDR2 FQNEAQ (reference sequence). This CDR3 has 16 amino acids. V lost 6 bases, J lost 1 base, and 7 bases stayed unmatched. The CDR3 loop reads CASRSSGTGNTGELFF. CDR3 nucleotide sequence: TGTGCCAGCAGGTCTTCCGGGACAGGGAACACCGGGGAGCTGTTTTTT.

V is TRBV24-1 and J is TRBJ2-4; possibly TRBD1 for D (5 bases). Germline assignment: CDR1 KGHDR and CDR2 SFDVKD. This CDR3 has 15 residues. Trimming removed 2 bases at V and 1 base at J, with 8 bases between. The DNA of the CDR3 is TGTGCCACCAGTGATTCCAGGGTGGCCAAAAACATTCAGTACTTC. Its translation is CATSDSRVAKNIQYF.